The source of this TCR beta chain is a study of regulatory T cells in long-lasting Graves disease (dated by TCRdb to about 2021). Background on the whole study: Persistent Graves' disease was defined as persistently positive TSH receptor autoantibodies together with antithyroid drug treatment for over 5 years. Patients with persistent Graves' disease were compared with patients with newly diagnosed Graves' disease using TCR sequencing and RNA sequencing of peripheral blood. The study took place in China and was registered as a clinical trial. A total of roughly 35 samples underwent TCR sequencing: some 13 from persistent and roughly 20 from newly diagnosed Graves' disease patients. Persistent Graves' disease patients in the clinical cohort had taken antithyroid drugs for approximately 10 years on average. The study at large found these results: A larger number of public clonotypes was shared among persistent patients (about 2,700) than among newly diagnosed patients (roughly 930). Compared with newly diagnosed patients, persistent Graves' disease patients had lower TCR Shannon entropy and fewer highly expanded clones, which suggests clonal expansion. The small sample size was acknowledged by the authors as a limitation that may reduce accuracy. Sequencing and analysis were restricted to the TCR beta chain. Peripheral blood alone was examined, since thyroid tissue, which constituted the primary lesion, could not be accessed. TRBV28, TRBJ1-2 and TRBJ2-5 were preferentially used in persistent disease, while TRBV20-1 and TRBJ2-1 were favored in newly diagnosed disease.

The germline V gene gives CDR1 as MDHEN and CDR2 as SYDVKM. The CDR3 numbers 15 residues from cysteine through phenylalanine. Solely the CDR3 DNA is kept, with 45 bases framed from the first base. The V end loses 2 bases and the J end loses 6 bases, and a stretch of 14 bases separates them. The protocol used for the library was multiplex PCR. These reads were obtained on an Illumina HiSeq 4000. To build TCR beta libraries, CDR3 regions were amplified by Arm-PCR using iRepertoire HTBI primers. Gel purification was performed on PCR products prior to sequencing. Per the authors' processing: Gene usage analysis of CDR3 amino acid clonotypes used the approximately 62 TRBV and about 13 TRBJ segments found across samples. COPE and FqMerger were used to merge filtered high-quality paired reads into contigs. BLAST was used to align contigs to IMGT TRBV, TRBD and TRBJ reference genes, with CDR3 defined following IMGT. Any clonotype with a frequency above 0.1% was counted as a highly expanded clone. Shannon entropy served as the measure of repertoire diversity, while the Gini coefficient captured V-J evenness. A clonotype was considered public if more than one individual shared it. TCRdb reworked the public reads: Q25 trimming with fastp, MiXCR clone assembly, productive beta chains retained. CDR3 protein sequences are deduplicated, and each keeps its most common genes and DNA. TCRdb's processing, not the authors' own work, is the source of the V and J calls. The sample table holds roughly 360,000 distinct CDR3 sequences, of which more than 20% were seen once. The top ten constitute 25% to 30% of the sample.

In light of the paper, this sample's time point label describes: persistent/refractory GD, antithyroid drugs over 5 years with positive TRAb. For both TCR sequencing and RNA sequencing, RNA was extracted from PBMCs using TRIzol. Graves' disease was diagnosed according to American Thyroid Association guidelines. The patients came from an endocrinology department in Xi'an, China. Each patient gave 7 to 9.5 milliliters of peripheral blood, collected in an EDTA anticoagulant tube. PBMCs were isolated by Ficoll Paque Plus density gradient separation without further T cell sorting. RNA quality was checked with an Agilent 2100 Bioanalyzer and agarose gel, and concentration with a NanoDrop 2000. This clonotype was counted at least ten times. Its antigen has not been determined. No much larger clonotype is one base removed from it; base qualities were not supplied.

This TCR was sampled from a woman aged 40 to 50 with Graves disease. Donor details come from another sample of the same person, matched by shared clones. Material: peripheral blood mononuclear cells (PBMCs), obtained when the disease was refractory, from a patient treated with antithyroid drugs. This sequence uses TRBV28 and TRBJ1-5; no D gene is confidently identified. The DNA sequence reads TGTGCCAGCAGTTTAGGCGCTAAGCGTGGTCAGCCCCAGCATTTT. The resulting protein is CASSLGAKRGQPQHF.